One and the same sample provided the 30 T cell receptor beta chains below, sequenced in a study of siplizumab effects on memory and regulatory T cells. Assay: immunoSEQ multiplex PCR; the TCRdb copy retains only in-frame clones and omits some. The profile covers some 100,000 clones, with 85% to 95% appearing a single time and approximately 1.5% taken by the ten largest. The sample was non-Treg CD4+ T cells sorted from blood. All receptors derive from a human donor in good health.

This clone appeared a single time. The gene calls are TRBV5-1 and TRBJ2-5; TRBD2 agrees at 8 bases. The CDR3 totals 15 residues. Germline V gene data show CDR1 as SGHRS and CDR2 as YFSETQ. Trimming removed 0 bases from V and 5 bases from J; junction bases left unmatched: 6. The CDR3 DNA reads TGCGCCAGCAGCTTGGACGGGAGGGCTTCGGAGACCCAGTACTTC. Protein product: CASSLDGRASETQYF. The whole variable domain, remainder taken from reference TRBV5-1 and TRBJ2-5, is KAGVTQTPRYLIKTRGQQVTLSCSPISGHRSVSWYQQTPGQGLQFLFEYFSETQRNKGNFPGRFSGRQFSNSRSEMNVSTLELGDSALYLCASSLDGRASETQYFGPGTRLLVL.

V usage is TRBV9 and J usage is TRBJ2-2; D ambiguous. CDR1 is SGDLS and CDR2 is YYNGEE in the germline V gene. Trimming stripped 4 bases from V and 0 bases from J, with 13 bases between. The CDR3 contains 16 residues. This CDR3 is CASSFPRTANTGELFF. The CDR3 DNA reads as TGTGCCAGCAGCTTCCCCCGGACCGCGAACACCGGGGAGCTGTTTTTT.

This chain links TRBV2 with TRBJ2-4; D is possibly TRBD2 (6 bases). V lost 7 bases to trimming and J lost 1 base, with 23 bases between them. The CDR3 consists of 18 residues. The V gene's germline CDR1 is SNHLY and CDR2 FYNNEI. The CDR3 sequence is CASNPGSGEGSAKNIQYF. CDR3 nucleotides: TGTGCCAGCAACCCCGGATCGGGGGAAGGTTCGGCCAAAAACATTCAGTACTTC.

The chain links TRBV21-1 to TRBJ2-1. TRBV21-1 is tagged as a pseudogene. CDR3 length: 14 amino acids. The CDR3 sequence is CASSFKPRGGEQFF. The DNA for the CDR3 is TGTGCCAGCAGCTTTAAACCGAGGGGCGGTGAGCAGTTCTTC.

The J gene is TRBJ2-3, the V gene TRBV7-2; D is unclear. CDR1 is SGHTA and CDR2 is FQGNSA in the germline V gene. The CDR3 loop spans 14 amino acids. V was pared by 2 bases and J by 0 bases, with 6 bases between. The CDR3 loop is CASSLLGSTDTQYF. CDR3 in DNA: TGTGCCAGCAGCTTACTCGGGAGCACAGATACGCAGTATTTT. Combining the CDR3 with reference TRBV7-2 and TRBJ2-3 gives the whole variable domain GAGVSQSPSNKVTEKGKDVELRCDPISGHTALYWYRQSLGQGLEFLIYFQGNSAPDKSGLPSDRFSAERTGGSVSTLTIQRTQQEDSAVYLCASSLLGSTDTQYFGPGTRLTVL.

J is TRBJ2-1 and V is TRBV4-1, with 8 bases that match TRBD2. The germline gives CDR1 MGHRA, CDR2 YSYEKL. CDR3 length: 16 residues. V gave up 3 bases and J gave up 3 bases; unmatched junction bases: 7. The CDR3 spells CASSHRGTSGYNEQFF. The CDR3 DNA follows: TGCGCCAGCAGCCACCGCGGAACTAGCGGCTACAATGAGCAGTTCTTC.

CDR3 in DNA: TGCGCCAGCACCTTCACGCTGACTAGCGGGATGACCAATGAGCAGTTCTTC. Encoded protein: CASTFTLTSGMTNEQFF. The chain joins TRBV5-1 to TRBJ2-1; the match to TRBD2 covers 11 bases. V lost 6 bases and J lost 6; bases outside the gene matches: 14. This CDR3 has 17 amino acids. Germline lookup yields CDR1 SGHRS and CDR2 YFSETQ.

The CDR3 region has the DNA TGTGCCAGCTCACCACGTTACAGAGCGGGGGAGGAAAAACTGTTTTTT. This encodes CASSPRYRAGEEKLFF. The chain employs TRBV18 and TRBJ1-4; D possibly corresponds to TRBD1 (5 bases). The V end lost 1 base, the J end lost 8 bases, and 17 bases lay between the germline ends. The CDR3 has 16 residues. Looked up from germline, CDR1 is KGHSH and CDR2 is LQKENI.

The gene calls are TRBV7-6 and TRBJ2-7; D is perhaps TRBD2 (8 bases). Trimming pared 5 bases from V and 0 bases from J, leaving 20 bases between. Germline V gene lookup returns CDR1 SGHVS and CDR2 FNYEAQ. The CDR3 loop spans 17 amino acids. CDR3 region: CASSPQGGLGYSYEQYF. The DNA of the CDR3 is TGTGCCAGCAGCCCGCAGGGGGGACTAGGGTACTCCTACGAGCAGTACTTC.

The rearrangement links TRBV11-2 to TRBJ2-4, with D perhaps TRBD2 (6 bases). Germline CDR1 SGHAT, CDR2 FQNNGV. Trimming shortened V by 0 bases and J by 4 bases, and 10 bases separated the two germline ends. This CDR3 comprises 15 residues. The CDR3 DNA sequence: TGTGCCAGCAGCTTAGAATGGGCGGGGAAAAACATTCAGTACTTC. This translates into CASSLEWAGKNIQYF.

J is TRBJ2-7 and V is TRBV6-8; 12 bases are a match to TRBD2. The CDR3 spans 16 residues. The junction had 3 bases not matched to a gene; V was cut back by 1 base and J by 2 bases. In germline, CDR1 is MNHGY, CDR2 SAAAGT. CDR3 DNA: TGTGCCAGCAGTTACTTGAGACTAGCGGGGGCCTACGAGCAGTACTTC. Translating gives CASSYLRLAGAYEQYF.

This chain uses TRBV6-6 with TRBJ1-2, with 7 bases lining up with TRBD1. This CDR3 contains 13 residues. In germline, CDR1 is MNHNY, CDR2 SVGAGI (reference sequence). Trimming took 0 bases from V and 7 from J; bases not matched to a gene: 2. The CDR3 loop is CASSYSTGSGYTF. In DNA, the CDR3 is TGTGCCAGCAGTTACTCGACAGGGAGTGGCTACACCTTC.

The chain links TRBV5-1 to TRBJ2-7, with 9 bases lining up with TRBD1. The CDR3 sequence is 14 residues long. Per the germline V gene, CDR1 is SGHRS and CDR2 is YFSETQ. V dropped 2 bases and J dropped 4; count of bases not matched to a gene: 4. As DNA, the CDR3 is TGCGCCAGCAGCTTTGGGACAGGGCTATACGAGCAGTACTTC. Its translation is CASSFGTGLYEQYF.

The rearrangement uses TRBV28 and TRBJ2-7; the D gene is possibly TRBD2 (5 bases). This CDR3 spans 15 amino acids. Germline V gene sequence: CDR1 MDHEN, CDR2 SYDVKM. Trimming took off 5 bases at V and 5 bases at J, with 19 bases between the two ends. In nucleotides, the CDR3 is TGTGCCAGCAGTCCGAGGACTCCGTTGTGGCACGAGCAGTACTTC. Translation: CASSPRTPLWHEQYF.

The CDR3 coding sequence is TGTGCCAGCAGCCCGGACTGGCTCTCCTACGAGCAGTACTTC. Encoded protein: CASSPDWLSYEQYF. The V call is TRBV14, the J call TRBJ2-7; D is possibly TRBD2 (5 bases). The V end lost 4 bases, the J end lost 0 bases, and 10 bases lay between the germline ends. CDR1 SGHDN and CDR2 FVKESK come from the germline V gene. CDR3 length: 14 amino acids.

CDR3 DNA: TGTGCCAGCACCAGACAGGTTACCACTGAAGCTTTCTTT. Amino acids: CASTRQVTTEAFF. The rearrangement joins TRBV2 to TRBJ1-1, with TRBD1 as a possible D gene (6 bases). In germline, CDR1 is SNHLY, CDR2 FYNNEI. Deletions cut 7 bases from V and 4 bases from J, with 13 bases between. The CDR3 is made up of 13 amino acids. Full variable domain (outside the CDR3, taken from reference TRBV2 and TRBJ1-1): EPEVTQTPSHQVTQMGQEVILRCVPISNHLYFYWYRQILGQKVEFLVSFYNNEISEKSEIFDDQFSVERPDGSNFTLKIRSTKLEDSAMYFCASTRQVTTEAFFGQGTRLTVV.

This clone was counted only a few times. The V gene is TRBV28, the J gene TRBJ2-5; D call uncertain. CDR1 is MDHEN and CDR2 is SYDVKM in the germline V gene. Trimming pared 3 bases from V and 4 bases from J, leaving 6 bases between. The CDR3 length is 12 residues. The CDR3 DNA reads as TGTGCCAGCAGTTTCGTCTTAGAGACCCAGTACTTC. Translated, it gives CASSFVLETQYF.

This chain joins TRBV29-1 and TRBJ2-3; no reliable D call. This CDR3 has 15 amino acids. Per the germline V gene, CDR1 is SQVTM and CDR2 is ANQGSEA. V was trimmed by 4 bases and J by 8 bases, leaving 22 bases between them. The CDR3 protein is CSVVGSTLQITTQYF. In DNA, the CDR3 is TGCAGCGTTGTGGGATCAACACTCCAGATAACTACGCAGTATTTT.

The rearrangement uses TRBV5-1 and TRBJ2-5; D is undetermined. The CDR3 has 12 amino acids. V shed 2 bases and J shed 3 bases, with 5 bases lying between them. CDR1 SGHRS and CDR2 YFSETQ come from the germline V gene. The CDR3 coding sequence is TGCGCCAGCAGCTTTCCAGAAGAGACCCAGTACTTC. It specifies CASSFPEETQYF.

This chain's CDR3 is CASSASGQETQYF. CDR3 DNA: TGTGCCAGCAGTGCAAGCGGGCAAGAGACCCAGTACTTC. V and J are TRBV25-1 and TRBJ2-5; D is perhaps TRBD2 (6 bases). V lost 4 bases, J lost 2 bases, and 8 bases lay in between. Per the germline V gene, CDR1 is MGHDK and CDR2 is SYGVNS. The CDR3 loop spans 13 amino acids.

The J gene is TRBJ2-2, the V gene TRBV28, with TRBD1 as a possible D gene (5 bases). Germline CDR1 is MDHEN and CDR2 is SYDVKM. Trimming took off 2 bases at V and 7 bases at J, with 20 bases between the two ends. The CDR3 covers 17 residues. The CDR3 DNA reads TGTGCCAGCAGTTTACCCGTCGGCAGGGATTATGGCGGGGAGCTGTTTTTT. Amino acids: CASSLPVGRDYGGELFF.

The chain employs TRBV7-2 and TRBJ2-7; D is unclear. V lost 3 bases, J lost 5 bases, and 20 bases lay in between. Germline V CDR1 and CDR2: SGHTA, FQGNSA. This CDR3 spans 16 amino acids. In DNA form, the CDR3 reads TGTGCCAGCAGCTTCCCGTGGGTGGCGGCCCCCCACGAGCAGTACTTC. As protein: CASSFPWVAAPHEQYF.

The chain uses TRBV7-9 and TRBJ2-5; 7 bases are shared with TRBD2. After removal of 5 bases from V and 4 bases from J, the junction contained 13 bases not matched to a gene. CDR1 is SEHNR, CDR2 FQNEAQ, per germline (reference sequence). There are 16 residues in the CDR3. Here the CDR3 reads CASSLLVRRERETQYF. The CDR3 coding sequence is TGTGCCAGCAGCCTGCTTGTGCGGCGGGAGAGAGAGACCCAGTACTTC.

CDR3: CASSLVTGEAYGYTF. The CDR3 DNA sequence: TGTGCCAGCAGCTTGGTTACAGGGGAAGCCTATGGCTACACCTTC. The V gene is TRBV5-4, the J gene TRBJ1-2; TRBD1 matches at 7 bases. The junction had 6 bases not matched to a gene; V was cut back by 0 bases and J by 4 bases. CDR1 and CDR2 (germline): SGHNT, YYREEE (reference sequence). CDR3 length: 15 residues.

The chain employs TRBV28 and TRBJ2-7; D perhaps matches TRBD1 (5 bases). Germline values: CDR1 MDHEN, CDR2 SYDVKM. CDR3 size: 13 residues. Trimming stripped 6 bases from V and 2 bases from J, with 11 bases between. Written as DNA, the CDR3 is TGTGCCAGCAGCCTCGACAGTACCTACGAGCAGTACTTC. This gives the protein CASSLDSTYEQYF.

The CDR3 spells CASLREVNTEAFF. CDR3 coding DNA: TGTGCCAGCCTCAGGGAGGTGAACACTGAAGCTTTCTTT. This chain links TRBV6-1 with TRBJ1-1; D perhaps matches TRBD1 (5 bases). CDR1 and CDR2 (germline): MNHNS, SASEGT. V lost 8 bases to trimming and J lost 0 bases, with 10 bases between them. The CDR3 runs 13 residues.

V and J are TRBV7-2 and TRBJ2-3, with TRBD2 identical over 7 bases. J gave up 1 base and V 2 bases, and 12 bases lay outside the gene matches. The CDR3 totals 18 residues. The germline V gene encodes CDR1 SGHTA and CDR2 FQGNSA. The CDR3 coding sequence is TGTGCCAGCAGCTTACGGGTAGGCGGGAGCCGTCGCACAGATACGCAGTATTTT. This sequence encodes CASSLRVGGSRRTDTQYF.

The J gene is TRBJ1-1, the V gene TRBV13; no reliable D call. V was cut by 5 bases and J by 1 base, with 8 bases left in between. Germline CDR1 and CDR2: PRHDT and FYEKMQ (reference sequence). The CDR3 is 13 residues long. This chain's CDR3 is CASSPLKNTEAFF. CDR3 nucleotide sequence: TGTGCCAGCAGCCCCCTCAAGAACACTGAAGCTTTCTTT.

The chain uses TRBV4-1 and TRBJ2-5; D possibly corresponds to TRBD2 (5 bases). The germline gives CDR1 MGHRA, CDR2 YSYEKL. This CDR3 contains 14 residues. V was trimmed by 4 bases and J by 5 bases, leaving 14 bases between them. CDR3 sequence reads: CASSLSGLGETQYF. CDR3 coding DNA: TGCGCCAGCAGCCTTTCCGGACTTGGGGAGACCCAGTACTTC.

The chain links TRBV5-1 to TRBJ2-4; D unresolved. Germline lookup yields CDR1 SGHRS and CDR2 YFSETQ. This CDR3 has 15 amino acids. V lost 4 bases, J lost 5 bases, and 16 bases lay in between. CDR3 in amino acids: CASSPTTAKQNIQYF. In DNA form, the CDR3 reads TGCGCCAGCAGCCCGACCACAGCGAAGCAAAACATTCAGTACTTC.